The rows below give T cell receptor beta chains drawn from one sample of a study of PD-1 blockade in classical Hodgkin lymphoma. Method: immunoSEQ multiplex PCR; TCRdb's copy keeps in-frame clones and lacks some. The profile shows fewer than 30,000 clones, less than 90% of them singletons. The sequences come from peripheral blood mononuclear cells (PBMCs), collected before the second cycle of nivolumab. All receptors come from a human donor with classical Hodgkin lymphoma. Both conserved end residues are part of each CDR3. The D gene is left open where the match is weak. Clone size appears in some rows only: once, few, many, or a class for an expanded clone.

TRBJ2-3 | - | TRBV20-1 | - | TGCAGTGCTAGAGATGGGATGCAGTATTTT | CSARDGMQYF
TRBJ2-5 | - | TRBV29-1 | - | TGCAGCGTCGGGCTTCGGCTCGGGCAGACCCAGTACTTC | CSVGLRLGQTQYF
TRBJ1-2 | few | TRBV7-2 | - | TGTGCCAGCAGTTTCGGACCCGAGGAGGGCTACACCTTC | CASSFGPEEGYTF
TRBJ2-1 | - | TRBV11-2 | TRBD1 | TGTGCCAGCAGCCTAATGACAGGGGAGGTAGTCAATGAGCAGTTCTTC | CASSLMTGEVVNEQFF
TRBJ2-7 | - | TRBV18 | TRBD1 | TGTGCCAGCTCACCAACCCAGGGGGACAGGGCCGAGCAGTACTTC | CASSPTQGDRAEQYF
TRBJ1-2 | few | TRBV18 | - | TGTGCCAGCTCATTCGGACGGAGTAACTATGGCTACACCTTC | CASSFGRSNYGYTF
TRBJ2-5 | - | TRBV7-6 | - | TGTGCCAGCAGCTTGCCGATGCGGGAGACCCAGTACTTC | CASSLPMRETQYF
TRBJ2-3 | - | TRBV28 | - | TGTGCCAGCAGTTCCAGTAGGAGCACAGATACGCAGTATTTT | CASSSSRSTDTQYF
TRBJ1-1 | - | TRBV18 | - | TGTGCCAGCTCACCTGCTATCGGGTTCATGAACACTGAAGCTTTCTTT | CASSPAIGFMNTEAFF
TRBJ1-1 | - | TRBV19 | TRBD1 | TGTGCCAGTAGTCTGACAGGGGGAAAAGCTTTCTTT | CASSLTGGKAFF
TRBJ1-1 | - | TRBV28 | TRBD1 | TGTGCCAGCACCTCGGGACAGGGGGTAACTGAAGCTTTCTTT | CASTSGQGVTEAFF
TRBJ2-7 | - | TRBV5-1 | TRBD1 | TGCGCCAGCAGCTTAGTCGGGACAGGGTACTCCTACGAGCAGTACTTC | CASSLVGTGYSYEQYF
TRBJ1-6 | - | TRBV18 | - | TGTGCCAGCTCACCACCGAGGCGGAGGTATAATTCACCCCTCCACTTT | CASSPPRRRYNSPLHF
TRBJ1-2 | - | TRBV2 | - | TGTGCCAGCAGTGAAGCCAGGGTTTATGGCTACACCTTC | CASSEARVYGYTF
TRBJ2-1 | - | TRBV9 | - | TGTGCCAGCAGCGTAGTTGGGGAATCCTACAATGAGCAGTTCTTC | CASSVVGESYNEQFF
TRBJ2-7 | - | TRBV4-3 | TRBD1 | TGCGCCAGCAGCCAAGACCCAGGGGGCGGTTACGAGCAGTACTTC | CASSQDPGGGYEQYF
TRBJ1-1 | - | TRBV15 | - | TGTGCCACCGGGCAGTGGGGGATGAACACTGAAGCTTTCTTT | CATGQWGMNTEAFF
TRBJ2-7 | - | TRBV29-1 | TRBD2 | TGCAGCGCCGGACTAGCGGGACTCTACGAGCAGTACTTC | CSAGLAGLYEQYF
TRBJ2-4 | - | TRBV7-3 | - | TGTGCCAGCAGCCCCGGTGCGGCCAAAGGCCAAAACATTCAGTACTTC | CASSPGAAKGQNIQYF
TRBJ2-7 | - | TRBV7-2 | TRBD2 | TGTGCCAGCAGCTTCGCCGGGACTAGCGGGAGGAAAGAGCAGTACTTC | CASSFAGTSGRKEQYF
TRBJ2-1 | - | TRBV5-4 | TRBD2 | TGTGCCAGCAGCCGGGGACTAGCGGGGGGAAACAATGAGCAGTTCTTC | CASSRGLAGGNNEQFF
TRBJ1-5 | - | TRBV6-5 | - | TGTGCCAGCAGTGCAGAGGGCCATCAGCCCCAGCATTTT | CASSAEGHQPQHF
TRBJ2-1 | - | TRBV10-3 | TRBD2 | TGTGCCATCAGTGAGTCTGCGCGAGCGGGAGTGGGCGATGAGCAGTTCTTC | CAISESARAGVGDEQFF
TRBJ2-1 | once | TRBV19 | - | TGTGCCAGTAGTATATCGGCAATAAACTACAATGAGCAGTTCTTC | CASSISAINYNEQFF
TRBJ2-7 | once | TRBV19 | TRBD2 | TGTGCCAGTAGTCGTAGCGGGGGATCCTACGAGCAGTACTTC | CASSRSGGSYEQYF
TRBJ1-4 | - | TRBV19 | TRBD1 | TGTGCCAGTAGTATACGGACAGGGTGGGATGAAAAACTGTTTTTT | CASSIRTGWDEKLFF
TRBJ1-4 | - | TRBV5-4 | - | TGTGCCAGCAGCTTGCCGCGCCCGGAGGGTTGGGAAAAACTGTTTTTT | CASSLPRPEGWEKLFF
TRBJ1-2 | - | TRBV2 | - | TGTGCCAGCAGTGAGACGCGGAAGTCGGGCTACACCTTC | CASSETRKSGYTF
TRBJ2-3 | - | TRBV5-1 | - | TGCGCCAGCAGCTTGGGGACTCGGCCCGTAGAAGAAGATACGCAGTATTTT | CASSLGTRPVEEDTQYF
TRBJ1-4 | - | TRBV11-2 | TRBD1 | TGTGCCAGCAGCTTAGATTGGGGGCAGGGGGTTTGGGAAAAACTGTTTTTT | CASSLDWGQGVWEKLFF
TRBJ1-2 | - | TRBV10-3 | TRBD1 | TGTGCCGTTACCGGGACAGGGGGCTGGGATGGCTACACCTTC | CAVTGTGGWDGYTF
TRBJ1-1 | - | TRBV7-9 | - | TGCGCCAGCAGCCAAGTTTCCCTGGGCACTGAAGCTTTCTTT | CASSQVSLGTEAFF
TRBJ2-1 | - | TRBV10-3 | TRBD2 | TGTGCCACCTTAGCGGGAGGAGGCGATGAGCAGTTCTTC | CATLAGGGDEQFF
TRBJ1-1 | - | TRBV5-5 | - | TGTGCCAGCAGCTTGGCACCACGGGGTGGGAACACTGAAGCTTTCTTT | CASSLAPRGGNTEAFF
TRBJ1-1 | - | TRBV30 | - | TGTGCCTGGAGTGTATTGGGATGGACTGAAGCTTTCTTT | CAWSVLGWTEAFF
TRBJ2-1 | - | TRBV19 | TRBD2 | TGTGCCACTGTAGCGGGATCCACCACCAATGAGCAGTTCTTC | CATVAGSTTNEQFF
TRBJ2-7 | - | TRBV27 | - | TGTGCCAGCAGTTTGGGGGCAGGGCTCAGATCCTACGAGCAGTACTTC | CASSLGAGLRSYEQYF
TRBJ1-5 | - | TRBV7-2 | - | TGTGCCAGCAGCTTACTCCCCTATCAGCCCCAGCATTTT | CASSLLPYQPQHF
TRBJ1-1 | - | TRBV2 | TRBD1 | TGTGCCAGCAGGCGGGACAGGGCCACTGAAGCTTTCTTT | CASRRDRATEAFF
TRBJ2-7 | - | TRBV2 | TRBD2 | TGTGCCAGCAGTGGATTTAGCGGGACCTACTTCCACGAGCAGTACTTC | CASSGFSGTYFHEQYF